Each of the 16 T cell receptor beta chains below was sequenced from the same sample in a study of OX40 agonist ivuxolimab in advanced cancers. Profiling relied on immunoSEQ multiplex PCR, and the TCRdb table lists in-frame clones only, not all of them. The sample yields fewer than 85,000 clones, 92% seen once. This sample comprised CD4+ or CD8+ T cells sorted from blood, obtained in a trial of the OX40 agonist ivuxolimab. These receptors all come from an adult with an advanced solid tumor such as melanoma, head and neck, liver or kidney cancer.

The rearrangement uses TRBV5-6 and TRBJ2-5; 9 bases align to TRBD1. The J call may be in error: the DNA end matches TRBJ2-7 better. Germline CDR1 SGHDT, CDR2 YYEEEE. The CDR3 totals 13 residues. For the CDR3, the DNA is TGTGCCAGCAGCGGGACAGGGACCTACGAGCAGTACTTC. Its translation: CASSGTGTYEQYF.

This chain uses TRBV19 with TRBJ2-7, with D tentatively TRBD1 (6 bases). Trimming pared 2 bases from V and 3 bases from J, leaving 14 bases between. The germline V gene encodes CDR1 LNHDA and CDR2 SQIVND (reference sequence). CDR3 size: 15 residues. The CDR3 coding sequence is TGTGCCAGTAGTATATTCTCGACAGGAAACTACGAGCAGTACTTC. This encodes CASSIFSTGNYEQYF.

This CDR3 is CASRDSRDHTDTQYF. DNA of the CDR3: TGTGCCAGCAGGGACTCCCGGGACCACACAGATACGCAGTATTTT. J is TRBJ2-3 and V is TRBV7-3; D tentatively fits TRBD1 or TRBD2 (5 bases each). Germline CDR1 and CDR2: SGHTA and FQGTGA. Trimming removed 6 bases from V and 2 bases from J, with 15 bases in between. The CDR3 runs 15 residues.

This clone was seen just once. J is TRBJ2-5 and V is TRBV9, with 13 bases that match TRBD2. The CDR3 is 17 residues long. The V gene's germline CDR1 is SGDLS and CDR2 YYNGEE. J gave up 5 bases and V 4 bases, and 11 bases lay outside the gene matches. CDR3 in amino acids: CASSTTSGGTEWETQYF. The CDR3 nucleotides read TGTGCCAGCAGCACGACTAGCGGGGGGACGGAGTGGGAGACCCAGTACTTC.

CDR3 sequence (DNA): TGTGCCAGCAGTACAGGGTTGGATACGCAGTATTTT. Translation gives CASSTGLDTQYF. This chain connects TRBV27 to TRBJ2-3; a possible D gene is TRBD1 (6 bases). The length of the CDR3 is 12 residues. V gave up 5 bases and J gave up 6 bases, with 9 bases separating them. Looked up from germline, CDR1 is MNHEY and CDR2 is SMNVEV (reference sequence).

This chain links TRBV7-9 with TRBJ1-1; D gene ambiguous. CDR1 and CDR2 from the germline V gene are SEHNR and FQNEAQ (reference sequence). Trimming cost V 4 bases and J 4 bases, with 13 bases left between them. CDR3 length: 14 residues. The CDR3 protein is CASSSLVDLTEAFF. The CDR3, as DNA: TGTGCCAGCAGCTCACTTGTGGATCTCACTGAAGCTTTCTTT. Supplemented by reference TRBV7-9 and TRBJ1-1, the full variable domain reads DTGVSQNPRHKITKRGQNVTFRCDPISEHNRLYWYRQTLGQGPEFLTYFQNEAQLEKSRLLSDRFSAERPKGSFSTLEIQRTEQGDSAMYLCASSSLVDLTEAFFGQGTRLTVV.

This clone showed up just once. V usage is TRBV7-8 and J usage is TRBJ2-7, with D unclear. The CDR3 spans 14 residues. The germline V and J ends were trimmed by 0 bases and 0 bases, with 6 bases remaining between them. Germline assignment: CDR1 SGHVS and CDR2 FQNEAQ. The CDR3 loop reads CASSLASDSYEQYF. The DNA of the CDR3 is TGTGCCAGCAGCTTAGCATCAGACTCCTACGAGCAGTACTTC.

The V gene is TRBV13, the J gene TRBJ1-2; maybe TRBD1 (6 bases). Germline values: CDR1 PRHDT, CDR2 FYEKMQ (reference sequence). The CDR3 loop spans 17 amino acids. Trimming removed 1 base at V and 0 bases at J, with 15 bases between. The chain's CDR3 is CASSLASGAMANYGYTF. The CDR3 DNA reads as TGTGCCAGCAGCTTAGCCTCGGGGGCGATGGCTAACTATGGCTACACCTTC.

This chain uses TRBV19 with TRBJ1-1; tentative D call: TRBD1 (5 bases). The ends were cut back, 5 bases at V and 5 bases at J, with 9 bases in the middle. CDR1 and CDR2 (germline): LNHDA, SQIVND (reference sequence). CDR3 length equals 12 residues. In DNA, the CDR3 is TGTGCCAGTAGTCAGGGAGGGACTGAAGCTTTCTTT. Translated, it gives CASSQGGTEAFF.

This clone was seen a single time. In DNA form, the CDR3 reads TGTGCCAGCAGACCAACAGGGGGGGAGCTGTTTTTT. This gives the protein CASRPTGGELFF. This chain uses TRBV6-7 with TRBJ2-2; possible D gene TRBD1, 6 bases. TRBV6-7 is an ORF for which the function is uncertain. The ends were cut back, 6 bases at V and 8 bases at J, with 10 bases in the middle. The CDR3 runs 12 residues.

This clone was detected only once. The CDR3 coding sequence is TGCAGCGTTGAACTAGCGAGCGGTGAGCAGTTCTTC. This gives the protein CSVELASGEQFF. The chain recombines TRBV29-1 with TRBJ2-1, with D possibly being TRBD2 (6 bases). This CDR3 is 12 amino acids long. The V end lost 2 bases, the J end lost 9 bases, and 11 bases lay between the germline ends. Germline CDR1 is SQVTM and CDR2 is ANQGSEA.

V gene TRBV4-1 combines with J gene TRBJ1-1; no reliable D call. From germline, CDR1 is MGHRA and CDR2 YSYEKL. Trimming took off 4 bases at V and 2 bases at J, with 14 bases between the two ends. CDR3 length: 15 amino acids. This CDR3 reads CASSPPQGSNTEAFF. CDR3 DNA sequence: TGCGCCAGCAGCCCCCCCCAAGGCAGTAACACTGAAGCTTTCTTT.

This chain joins TRBV11-2 and TRBJ2-3, with 11 bases aligning to TRBD2. Germline CDR1 and CDR2: SGHAT and FQNNGV. The CDR3 contains 18 residues. V gave up 2 bases and J gave up 6 bases; unmatched junction bases: 13. CDR3 residues: CASSLNPRVAGGADTQYF. CDR3 coding DNA: TGTGCCAGCAGCTTAAACCCCCGGGTAGCGGGGGGGGCGGATACGCAGTATTTT.

J is TRBJ1-1 and V is TRBV5-1; 9 positions match TRBD1. This CDR3 region has 15 residues. CDR1 and CDR2 from the germline V gene are SGHRS and YFSETQ. Trimming took 4 bases from V and 5 from J; bases not matched to a gene: 9. The CDR3 sequence is CASSLTGGEWTEAFF. In nucleotides, the CDR3 is TGCGCCAGCAGCCTGACAGGGGGGGAGTGGACTGAAGCTTTCTTT.

J is TRBJ2-7 and V is TRBV5-8; no clear D gene. The V end lost 1 base, the J end lost 5 bases, and 16 bases lay between the germline ends. The CDR3 spans 15 residues. The germline gives CDR1 SGHTS, CDR2 YDEGEE. The CDR3 reads CASSLLVLSSDEQYF. CDR3 in DNA: TGTGCCAGCAGCTTGCTTGTTCTGAGTTCAGACGAGCAGTACTTC.

The chain employs TRBV25-1 and TRBJ1-2; tentatively, D is TRBD1 (6 bases). The CDR3 has 13 residues. V lost 6 bases and J lost 6, with 14 bases in between. Germline V gene sequence: CDR1 MGHDK, CDR2 SYGVNS. In DNA, the CDR3 is TGTGCCAGCAGACAGGGAAGGTTTGATGGCTACACCTTC. It specifies CASRQGRFDGYTF.